These T cell receptor beta chains were read from a single sample in a study of T cell repertoires in cytomegalovirus infection. MiXCR was run by TCRdb on the reads, yielding one entry per CDR3 protein. Of fewer than 200,000 distinct CDR3 sequences in the sample, around 20% are singletons; the top ten hold under 3.5%. The source material was PBMCs. The receptors come from a human donor in good health (CMV status not recorded). Some clones in this sample may be carry-over from other donors' samples. The conserved cysteine and the conserved F or W are not part of the CDR3 here.

v_gene,len,CDR3aa
TRBV5-6,14,ASSLRTSGLNYEQY
TRBV6-6,10,ASSLPATGRF
TRBV10-3,13,AISEVGSLGTEAF
TRBV6-6,14,ASSQGKGMDTGELF
TRBV19,12,ASSSGQGLYGYT
TRBV12-5,12,ASGLTGGAYEQF
TRBV7-9,11,ASSQGAGNTIY
TRBV2,13,ATEGGISNTGELF
TRBV6-2/TRBV6-3,13,PSSYWASGTNEQF
TRBV28,11,ASSPSRFYEQY
TRBV29-1,12,SVEDMTANEKLF
TRBV11-1,11,ASSLSLDQPQH
TRBV7-9,10,ASSPARSELF